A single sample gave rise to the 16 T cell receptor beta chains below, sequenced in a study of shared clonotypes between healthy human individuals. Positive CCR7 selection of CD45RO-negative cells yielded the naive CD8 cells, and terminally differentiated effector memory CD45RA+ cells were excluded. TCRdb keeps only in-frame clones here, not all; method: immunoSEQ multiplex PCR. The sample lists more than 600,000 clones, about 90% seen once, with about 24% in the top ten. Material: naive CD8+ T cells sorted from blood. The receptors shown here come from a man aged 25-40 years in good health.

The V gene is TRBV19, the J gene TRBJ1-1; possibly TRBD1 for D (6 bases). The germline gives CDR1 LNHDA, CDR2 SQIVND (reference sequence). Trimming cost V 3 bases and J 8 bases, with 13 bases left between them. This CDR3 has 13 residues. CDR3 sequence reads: CASSIVGGQEAFF. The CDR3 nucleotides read TGTGCCAGTAGTATTGTGGGGGGGCAGGAAGCTTTCTTT.

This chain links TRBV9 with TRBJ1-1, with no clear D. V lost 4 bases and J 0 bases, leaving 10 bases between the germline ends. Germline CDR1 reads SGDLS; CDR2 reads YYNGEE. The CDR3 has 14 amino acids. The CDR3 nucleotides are TGTGCCAGCAGCCCCCCCCCGATGAACACTGAAGCTTTCTTT. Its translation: CASSPPPMNTEAFF.

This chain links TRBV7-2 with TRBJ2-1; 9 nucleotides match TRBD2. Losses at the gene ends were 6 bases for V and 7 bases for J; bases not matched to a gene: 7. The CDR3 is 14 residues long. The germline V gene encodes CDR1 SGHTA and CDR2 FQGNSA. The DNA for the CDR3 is TGTGCCAGCAGATCAGCAGGACTAGCGAATGAGCAGTTCTTC. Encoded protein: CASRSAGLANEQFF.

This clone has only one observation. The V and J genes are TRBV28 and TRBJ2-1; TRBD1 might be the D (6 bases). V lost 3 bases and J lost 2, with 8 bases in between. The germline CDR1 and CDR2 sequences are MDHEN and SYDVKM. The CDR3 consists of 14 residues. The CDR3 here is CASSLDSPYNEQFF. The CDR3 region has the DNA TGTGCCAGCAGTTTGGACAGTCCCTACAATGAGCAGTTCTTC.

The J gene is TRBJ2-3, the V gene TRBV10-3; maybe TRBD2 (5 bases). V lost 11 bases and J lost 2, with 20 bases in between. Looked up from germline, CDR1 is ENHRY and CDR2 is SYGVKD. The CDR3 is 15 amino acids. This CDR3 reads CAVLRDGEDTDTQYF. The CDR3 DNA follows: TGTGCCGTGCTACGTGACGGGGAAGACACAGATACGCAGTATTTT.

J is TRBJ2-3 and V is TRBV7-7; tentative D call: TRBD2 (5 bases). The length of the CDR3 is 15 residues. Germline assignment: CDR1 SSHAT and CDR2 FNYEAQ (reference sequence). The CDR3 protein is CASAASRQSADTQYF. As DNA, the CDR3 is TGTGCTAGCGCCGCCAGCCGACAAAGTGCAGATACGCAGTATTTT.

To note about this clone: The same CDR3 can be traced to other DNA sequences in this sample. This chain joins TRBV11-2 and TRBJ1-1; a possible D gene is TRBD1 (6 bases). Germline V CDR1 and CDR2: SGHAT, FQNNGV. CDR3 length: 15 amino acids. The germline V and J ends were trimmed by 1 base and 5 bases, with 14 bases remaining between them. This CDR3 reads CASSLVPNRETEAFF. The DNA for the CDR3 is TGTGCCAGCAGCTTAGTACCAAACAGGGAAACTGAAGCTTTCTTT. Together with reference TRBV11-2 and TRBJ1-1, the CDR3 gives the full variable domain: EAGVAQSPRYKIIEKRQSVAFWCNPISGHATLYWYQQILGQGPKLLIQFQNNGVVDDSQLPKDRFSAERLKGVDSTLKIQPAKLEDSAVYLCASSLVPNRETEAFFGQGTRLTVV.

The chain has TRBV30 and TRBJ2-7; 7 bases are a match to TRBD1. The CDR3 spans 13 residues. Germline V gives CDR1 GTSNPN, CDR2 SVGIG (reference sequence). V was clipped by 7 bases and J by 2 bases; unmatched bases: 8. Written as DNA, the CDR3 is TGTGCCTTGGAACAAGGGGGCCCCTACGAGCAGTACTTC. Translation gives CALEQGGPYEQYF.

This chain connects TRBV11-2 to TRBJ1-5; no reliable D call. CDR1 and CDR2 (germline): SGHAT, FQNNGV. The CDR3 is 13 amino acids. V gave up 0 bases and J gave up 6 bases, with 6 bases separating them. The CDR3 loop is CASSLDYGQPQHF. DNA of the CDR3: TGTGCCAGCAGCTTAGATTATGGTCAGCCCCAGCATTTT.

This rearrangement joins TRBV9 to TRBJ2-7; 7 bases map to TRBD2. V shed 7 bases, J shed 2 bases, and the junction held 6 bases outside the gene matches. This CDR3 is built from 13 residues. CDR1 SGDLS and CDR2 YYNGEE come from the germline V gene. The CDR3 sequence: CASGSGPPYEQYF. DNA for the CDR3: TGTGCCAGCGGTAGCGGGCCACCCTACGAGCAGTACTTC.

This CDR3 is CATSREFGYEQYF. The CDR3 DNA reads as TGTGCCACCAGCAGAGAATTCGGATACGAGCAGTACTTC. The rearrangement uses TRBV15 and TRBJ2-7; D remains unclear. Germline V gives CDR1 LNHNV, CDR2 YYDKDF (reference sequence). V lost 0 bases and J lost 4, with 7 bases in between. The CDR3 is 13 amino acids.

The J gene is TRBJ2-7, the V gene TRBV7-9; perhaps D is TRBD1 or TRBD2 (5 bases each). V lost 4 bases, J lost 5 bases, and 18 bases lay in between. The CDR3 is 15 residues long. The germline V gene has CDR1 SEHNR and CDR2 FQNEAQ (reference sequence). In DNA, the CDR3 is TGTGCCAGCAGCTCGACTCGGGACCACCCTGACGAGCAGTACTTC. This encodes CASSSTRDHPDEQYF.

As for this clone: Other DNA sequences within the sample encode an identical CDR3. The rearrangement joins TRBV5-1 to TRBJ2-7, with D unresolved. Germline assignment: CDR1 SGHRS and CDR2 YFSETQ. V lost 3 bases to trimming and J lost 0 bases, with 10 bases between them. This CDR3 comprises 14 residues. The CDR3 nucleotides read TGCGCCAGCAGCTGGACCAGTGGCTCCTACGAGCAGTACTTC. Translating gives CASSWTSGSYEQYF.

CDR3: CATRGRNTGELFF. CDR3 DNA sequence: TGTGCCACCAGGGGCCGGAACACCGGGGAGCTGTTTTTT. The V gene is TRBV15, the J gene TRBJ2-2; D is ambiguous. Germline loops: CDR1 LNHNV, CDR2 YYDKDF (reference sequence). Trimming shortened V by 6 bases and J by 1 base, and 6 bases separated the two germline ends. This CDR3 region has 13 residues.

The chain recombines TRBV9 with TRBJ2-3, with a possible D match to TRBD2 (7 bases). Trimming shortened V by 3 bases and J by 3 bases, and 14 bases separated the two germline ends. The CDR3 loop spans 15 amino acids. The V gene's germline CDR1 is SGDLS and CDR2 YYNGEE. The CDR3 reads CASSGSKGGTDTQYF. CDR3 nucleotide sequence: TGTGCCAGCAGCGGGTCAAAGGGGGGGACAGATACGCAGTATTTT.

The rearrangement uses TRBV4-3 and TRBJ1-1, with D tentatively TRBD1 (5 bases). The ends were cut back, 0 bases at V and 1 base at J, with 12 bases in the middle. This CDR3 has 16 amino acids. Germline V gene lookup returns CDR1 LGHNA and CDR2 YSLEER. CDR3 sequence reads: CASSQEWAGQNTEAFF. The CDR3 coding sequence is TGCGCCAGCAGCCAAGAATGGGCAGGACAGAACACTGAAGCTTTCTTT.